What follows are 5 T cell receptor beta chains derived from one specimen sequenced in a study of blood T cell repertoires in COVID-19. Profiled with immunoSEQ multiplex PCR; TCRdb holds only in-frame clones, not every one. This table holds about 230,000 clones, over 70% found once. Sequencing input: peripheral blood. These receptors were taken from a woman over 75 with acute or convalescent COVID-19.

The CDR3 loop reads CAWSRAGQPGANVLTF. The CDR3 DNA sequence: TGTGCCTGGAGTCGGGCAGGACAACCTGGGGCCAACGTCCTGACTTTC. The J gene is TRBJ2-6, the V gene TRBV30, with D maybe TRBD1 (5 bases). V dropped 2 bases and J dropped 2 bases, with 13 bases sitting between them. CDR3 length equals 16 residues. Germline lookup yields CDR1 GTSNPN and CDR2 SVGIG (reference sequence).

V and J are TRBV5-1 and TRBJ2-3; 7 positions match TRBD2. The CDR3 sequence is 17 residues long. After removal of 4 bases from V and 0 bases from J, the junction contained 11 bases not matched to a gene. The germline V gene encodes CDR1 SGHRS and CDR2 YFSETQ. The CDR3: CASSNWGREGSTDTQYF. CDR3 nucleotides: TGCGCCAGCAGCAACTGGGGTAGGGAGGGTAGCACAGATACGCAGTATTTT.

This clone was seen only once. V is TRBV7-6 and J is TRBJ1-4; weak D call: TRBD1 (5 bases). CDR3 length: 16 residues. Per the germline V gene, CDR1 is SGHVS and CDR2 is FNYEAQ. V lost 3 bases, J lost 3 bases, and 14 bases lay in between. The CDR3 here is CASSFEQGLANEKLFF. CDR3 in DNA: TGTGCCAGCAGCTTTGAGCAGGGACTAGCTAATGAAAAACTGTTTTTT.

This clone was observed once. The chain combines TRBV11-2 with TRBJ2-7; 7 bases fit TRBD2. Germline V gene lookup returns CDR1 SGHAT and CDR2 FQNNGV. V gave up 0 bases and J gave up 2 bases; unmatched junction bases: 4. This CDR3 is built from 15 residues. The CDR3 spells CASSLDRGGPYEQYF. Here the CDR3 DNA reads TGTGCCAGCAGCTTAGATCGCGGGGGACCCTACGAGCAGTACTTC.

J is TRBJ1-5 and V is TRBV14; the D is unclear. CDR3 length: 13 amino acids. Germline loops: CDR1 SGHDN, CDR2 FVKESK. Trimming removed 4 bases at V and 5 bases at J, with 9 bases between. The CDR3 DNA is TGTGCCAGCAGCCTGGCCCATCATCAGCCCCAGCATTTT. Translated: CASSLAHHQPQHF.